This passage covers 22 T cell receptor beta chains from one sample sequenced in a study of human T cells and chemical hapten exposure. Time point defined: pre-sensitization, week 0. Noted treatment: therapeutic diphenylcyclopropenone sensitization with weekly scalp DPC. One entry per CDR3 protein results from TCRdb running MiXCR on the RACE reads. The sample shows around 180,000 distinct CDR3 sequences, approximately 31% of them seen only once. The specimen was whole blood, collected in connection with sensitization to the hapten diphenylcyclopropenone (DPC). These TCRs come from a woman aged 25-40 years with alopecia areata. Some clones in this sample may be carry-over from other donors' samples.

J is TRBJ1-2 and V is TRBV6-5; perhaps TRBD1 as D (5 bases). The germline CDR1 and CDR2 sequences are MNHEY and SVGAGI. With 8 bases removed from V and 8 bases from J, the gap between germline ends came to 24 bases. This CDR3 contains 15 residues. CDR3 loop: CASGYPGLQIEGYTF. The DNA of the CDR3 is TGTGCCAGCGGGTATCCGGGACTCCAAATCGAGGGCTACACCTTC.

V is TRBV9 and J is TRBJ2-1; 8 nucleotides line up with TRBD1. Germline V gene sequence: CDR1 SGDLS, CDR2 YYNGEE. V lost 4 bases, J lost 5 bases, and 8 bases stayed unmatched. The CDR3 totals 15 residues. CDR3 protein: CASSRKGQDNNEQFF. The CDR3 DNA reads TGTGCCAGCAGCCGGAAGGGACAGGATAACAATGAGCAGTTCTTC.

The rearrangement joins TRBV12-3 or TRBV12-4 to TRBJ1-5; 7 bases are shared with TRBD1. The CDR3 length is 14 residues. The V gene end was trimmed by 5 bases and the J gene end by 6 bases; junction bases not matched to a gene: 7. The CDR3 nucleotides read TGTGCCAGCAGTCTCAGGGGGTTTGGTCAGCCCCAGCATTTT. Its protein product is CASSLRGFGQPQHF.

This clonotype was counted ten times or more. This chain uses TRBV15 with TRBJ2-3; TRBD2 agrees at 10 bases. There are 15 residues in the CDR3. Germline CDR1 LNHNV, CDR2 YYDKDF (reference sequence). V gave up 5 bases and J gave up 2 bases; unmatched junction bases: 4. CDR3 amino acids: CATSVSGGATDTQYF. Here the CDR3 DNA reads TGTGCCACCAGCGTGAGCGGGGGGGCCACAGATACGCAGTATTTT.

This clonotype was seen only a few times. V is TRBV7-2 and J is TRBJ2-2; D is ambiguous. This CDR3 has 16 amino acids. Trimming removed 1 base at V and 0 bases at J, with 9 bases between. The germline V gene has CDR1 SGHTA and CDR2 FQGNSA. The CDR3 DNA follows: TGTGCCAGCAGCTTAGGCCCCAGTACGAACACCGGGGAGCTGTTTTTT. Encoded protein: CASSLGPSTNTGELFF.

The rearrangement uses TRBV5-1 and TRBJ2-2, with no clear D. Germline V gives CDR1 SGHRS, CDR2 YFSETQ. There are 14 residues in the CDR3. V lost 4 bases and J 2 bases, leaving 9 bases between the germline ends. CDR3 nucleotides: TGCGCCAGCAGCCAGGTGGTAAACACCGGGGAGCTGTTTTTT. It encodes CASSQVVNTGELFF.

This clonotype was counted a few times. The chain uses TRBV5-4 and TRBJ1-1; D call uncertain. V lost 4 bases and J lost 4, with 11 bases in between. CDR1 and CDR2 (germline): SGHNT, YYREEE (reference sequence). The CDR3 covers 13 residues. This CDR3 is CASSGSRSTEAFF. For the CDR3, the DNA is TGTGCCAGCAGCGGAAGTCGGAGCACTGAAGCTTTCTTT. The full variable domain, in which reference TRBV5-4 and TRBJ1-1 provide the parts outside the CDR3, is ETGVTQSPTHLIKTRGQQVTLRCSSQSGHNTVSWYQQALGQGPQFIFQYYREEENGRGNFPPRFSGLQFPNYSSELNVNALELDDSALYLCASSGSRSTEAFFGQGTRLTVV.

The chain is built from TRBV7-9 and TRBJ1-1, with TRBD1 matching over 8 bases. The length of the CDR3 is 13 residues. V lost 5 bases, J lost 3 bases, and 2 bases stayed unmatched. CDR1 and CDR2 (germline): SEHNR, FQNEAQ (reference sequence). Written as DNA, the CDR3 is TGTGCCAGCAGCCAACAGGGGGACACTGAAGCTTTCTTT. It is translated as CASSQQGDTEAFF.

The chain carries TRBV27 and TRBJ1-5, with 7 positions matching TRBD1. The germline V gene encodes CDR1 MNHEY and CDR2 SMNVEV (reference sequence). This CDR3 contains 17 residues. V trimming: 4 bases; J trimming: 5 bases; junction bases outside the gene matches: 14. CDR3 in DNA: TGTGCCAGCAGTTCCACAGGGGCGAAGGGGGTCCATCAGCCCCAGCATTTT. Protein product: CASSSTGAKGVHQPQHF.

The CDR3 DNA follows: TGTGCCAGCAGTCCCCAGACAGGGCGGACTGAAGCTTTCTTT. Protein: CASSPQTGRTEAFF. The chain uses TRBV28 and TRBJ1-1, with TRBD1 matching over 7 bases. Germline CDR1 reads MDHEN; CDR2 reads SYDVKM. V trimming: 5 bases; J trimming: 5 bases; junction bases outside the gene matches: 8. The CDR3 totals 14 residues.

The gene calls are TRBV6-6 and TRBJ2-7, with 12 bases matching TRBD1. The ends lost 5 bases at V and 7 bases at J; junction bases unmatched: 6. Looked up from germline, CDR1 is MNHNY and CDR2 is SVGAGI (reference sequence). The CDR3 is made up of 14 amino acids. DNA for the CDR3: TGTGCCAGCAGTAGGGGACAGGGGGCGGATGAGCAGTACTTC. The encoded protein is CASSRGQGADEQYF.

This clonotype was seen at least ten times. The chain uses TRBV15 and TRBJ2-5; tentative D call: TRBD1 (6 bases). From germline, CDR1 is LNHNV and CDR2 YYDKDF (reference sequence). CDR3 length: 14 residues. V was clipped by 0 bases and J by 5 bases, with 10 bases between them. The CDR3 sequence is CATSRDRTEETQYF. The CDR3 nucleotides are TGTGCCACCAGCAGAGACCGGACAGAGGAGACCCAGTACTTC.

This clonotype was observed a handful of times. The chain combines TRBV11-1 with TRBJ2-3; tentatively, D is TRBD2 (6 bases). The CDR3 sequence is 15 residues long. V lost 5 bases and J 3 bases, leaving 15 bases between the germline ends. Germline CDR1 reads SGHAT; CDR2 reads FQDESV (reference sequence). The CDR3 bases are TGTGCCAGCAGCCACGGGGGACTTGGAACAGATACGCAGTATTTT. Its protein is CASSHGGLGTDTQYF.

This clonotype was seen many times. The chain has TRBV15 and TRBJ2-7; perhaps TRBD2 as D (5 bases). The CDR3 runs 13 residues. Germline CDR1 LNHNV, CDR2 YYDKDF (reference sequence). The V end was cut by 0 bases, the J end by 4 bases, with 7 bases between. The CDR3 nucleotides read TGTGCCACCAGCAGAGATCGGGGTTACGAGCAGTACTTC. This gives the protein CATSRDRGYEQYF.

There are a few counts of this clonotype. This chain uses TRBV7-2 with TRBJ2-3, with D perhaps TRBD1 or TRBD2 (6 bases each). The CDR3 loop spans 16 amino acids. Trimming took 1 base from V and 4 from J, leaving 15 bases between them. CDR1 and CDR2 from the germline V gene are SGHTA and FQGNSA. This CDR3 reads CASSLGGARSSDTQYF. In DNA form, the CDR3 reads TGTGCCAGCAGCTTAGGGGGGGCGCGAAGCTCAGATACGCAGTATTTT.

This clonotype turned up a few times. The chain has TRBV29-1 and TRBJ2-2; D might be TRBD1 (6 bases). Germline loops: CDR1 SQVTM, CDR2 ANQGSEA. V lost 6 bases and J 2 bases, leaving 13 bases between the germline ends. The CDR3 runs 14 residues. CDR3 DNA sequence: TGCAGCGTCTGGACAGCGTCTAACACCGGGGAGCTGTTTTTT. Translation gives CSVWTASNTGELFF.

This clonotype was recorded a few times. The V gene is TRBV14, the J gene TRBJ1-2; no definite D call. The germline CDR1 and CDR2 sequences are SGHDN and FVKESK. Trimming stripped 3 bases from V and 4 bases from J, with 12 bases between. This CDR3 is built from 14 residues. The CDR3 DNA reads TGTGCCAGCAGCCAGGTGTCATCATCCTATGGCTACACCTTC. Encoded protein: CASSQVSSSYGYTF.

This clonotype was found a few times. The J gene is TRBJ2-7, the V gene TRBV5-4, with D unclear. Looked up from germline, CDR1 is SGHNT and CDR2 is YYREEE (reference sequence). The V and J ends lost 3 bases and 2 bases respectively, with 9 bases between them. This CDR3 contains 13 residues. The CDR3 sequence: CASSSKTTYEQYF. CDR3 in DNA: TGTGCCAGCAGCTCTAAGACAACCTACGAGCAGTACTTC.

This sequence joins TRBV6-1 and TRBJ1-1; D is perhaps TRBD1 (5 bases). Looked up from germline, CDR1 is MNHNS and CDR2 is SASEGT. The germline V and J ends were trimmed by 7 bases and 6 bases, with 24 bases remaining between them. The CDR3 length is 16 residues. CDR3 sequence: CASTPLIGGGFSEAFF. In DNA, the CDR3 is TGTGCCAGCACCCCCTTGATCGGCGGGGGATTTTCTGAAGCTTTCTTT.

This rearrangement joins TRBV5-1 to TRBJ2-1; a weak D match, TRBD2 (7 bases). V was clipped by 2 bases and J by 3 bases, with 15 bases between them. Germline CDR1 and CDR2: SGHRS and YFSETQ. The CDR3 runs 16 residues. Here the CDR3 reads CASSLGAGAFYNEQFF. CDR3 DNA sequence: TGCGCCAGCAGCTTAGGCGCGGGGGCCTTCTACAATGAGCAGTTCTTC.

This chain's CDR3 is CASSLRVGELFF. CDR3 coding DNA: TGCGCCAGCAGCTTGAGGGTCGGGGAGCTGTTTTTT. The chain links TRBV5-1 to TRBJ2-2, with D hard to call. Germline CDR1 SGHRS, CDR2 YFSETQ. Trimming took off 1 base at V and 7 bases at J, with 5 bases between the two ends. This CDR3 is built from 12 residues.

A word on this clonotype: An end of the junction does not agree with germline; a read error may underlie this. The rearrangement uses TRBV5-1 and TRBJ2-2; 8 bases align to TRBD1. Germline CDR1 SGHRS, CDR2 YFSETQ. This CDR3 contains 14 residues. The CDR3 sequence: CARPLQGATVELFF. The CDR3 DNA follows: TGCGCCAGACCCCTGCAGGGGGCCACCGTGGAGCTGTTTTTT.